This entry lists 19 T cell receptor beta chains sequenced from one sample in a study of blood T cells in healthy people across ages (dated by TCRdb to 2013 to 2016). Library method: 5' RACE. TCRdb shows the sequencer as Illumina HiSeq 2500. A second PCR of about 7 to 12 cycles was performed with a sample-barcoded 5' primer and a J-beta primer mix. TCRdb reran the public reads through fastp at Q25 and MiXCR, keeping productive beta chains. Each record represents a unique CDR3 protein, reported with the most common genes and DNA among its rows. This sample has about 2 million distinct CDR3 sequences in its table, and 49% of those were observed once. Roughly 2.1% of the sample rests with the top ten. The sample taken for sequencing was blood. The source is a middle-aged woman in good health.

The chain carries TRBV9 and TRBJ2-4, with D tentatively TRBD1 or TRBD2 (6 bases each). The J call may not be correct, given that the DNA end is closer to TRBJ2-5. There are 14 residues in the CDR3. CDR1 is SGDLS, CDR2 YYNGEE, per germline. DNA of the CDR3: TGTGCCAGCAGCGTACGGCAGGGGAGGGAGACCCAGTACTTC. Translating it yields CASSVRQGRETQYF.

About this clonotype: A much more abundant neighbour one base away suggests this may be a read error. The rearrangement links TRBV28 to TRBJ2-7, with D uncertain. The V gene's germline CDR1 is MDHEN and CDR2 SYDVKM. CDR3 size: 12 residues. Trimming shortened V by 5 bases and J by 1 base, and 6 bases separated the two germline ends. The CDR3, as DNA: TGTGCCAGCAGTGACAAGTCCTACGAGCAGTACTTC. This sequence encodes CASSDKSYEQYF.

Only one count was recorded for this clonotype. The chain is built from TRBV6-2 or TRBV6-3 and TRBJ1-2; the D is unclear. The CDR3 totals 13 residues. Germline values: CDR1 MNHEY, CDR2 SVGEGT. Trimming left V 10 bases short and J 1 base short, with 13 bases between. CDR3 bases: TGTGCCACAATGAACAGAGATAACTATGGCTACACCTTC. This translates into CATMNRDNYGYTF.

As for this clonotype: The junction does not match germline at one end; this may be a read error. V gene TRBV6-1 combines with J gene TRBJ2-4; D might be TRBD1 (6 bases). Germline CDR1 reads MNHNS; CDR2 reads SASEGT. The length of the CDR3 is 17 residues. The CDR3 here is CAGRNGLGHLAKNIQYF. In DNA form, the CDR3 reads TGTGCCGGCAGAAATGGGCTGGGACACCTAGCCAAAAACATTCAGTACTTC.

This chain joins TRBV20-1 and TRBJ2-7; 10 bases agree with TRBD2. This CDR3 is built from 13 residues. CDR1 is DFQATT and CDR2 is SNEGSKA in the germline V gene (reference sequence). Trimming at V came to 5 bases and at J to 5 bases, leaving 6 bases not matched to a gene. The CDR3 sequence: CSAQRGGQDEQYF. In DNA, the CDR3 is TGCAGTGCTCAGCGGGGGGGCCAGGACGAGCAGTACTTC.

This clonotype was detected a few times. This chain connects TRBV7-2 to TRBJ2-4; D is undetermined. The V and J ends lost 4 bases and 6 bases respectively, with 7 bases between them. Germline loops: CDR1 SGHTA, CDR2 FQGNSA. The CDR3 contains 12 residues. The CDR3 spells CASSYVPNIQYF. CDR3 bases: TGTGCCAGCAGCTACGTCCCAAACATTCAGTACTTC.

This chain connects TRBV7-2 to TRBJ1-6; tentatively, D is TRBD1 (5 bases). Germline V gene data show CDR1 as SGHTA and CDR2 as FQGNSA. V lost 6 bases and J 7 bases, leaving 16 bases between the germline ends. CDR3 size: 15 residues. Here the CDR3 reads CASSDWAGRNSPLHF. In DNA, the CDR3 is TGTGCCAGCAGTGATTGGGCAGGGAGGAATTCACCCCTCCACTTT.

This clonotype was picked up one time. V is TRBV7-2 and J is TRBJ2-5, with 10 positions matching TRBD1. Germline V gene lookup returns CDR1 SGHTA and CDR2 FQGNSA. V gave up 5 bases and J gave up 5 bases; unmatched junction bases: 11. The CDR3 is made up of 16 amino acids. The CDR3 DNA is TGTGCCAGCAGCCGGGCCTCCGGGACAGGGGATGAGACCCAGTACTTC. Amino acid sequence: CASSRASGTGDETQYF.

Of note for this clonotype: At one boundary the junction diverges from the germline segment, which might be a read error. The gene calls are TRBV7-2 and TRBJ2-1; 9 bases agree with TRBD1. The CDR3 is 12 residues long. Germline loops: CDR1 SGHTA, CDR2 FQGNSA. The CDR3 is CAISRTGVSQFF. The CDR3 coding sequence is TGTGCCATCAGCCGGACAGGGGTGAGTCAGTTCTTC. Full variable domain (rest looked up from reference TRBV7-2 and TRBJ2-1): GAGVSQSPSNKVTEKGKDVELRCDPISGHTALYWYRQSLGQGLEFLIYFQGNSAPDKSGLPSDRFSAERTGGSVSTLTIQRTQQEDSAVYLCAISRTGVSQFFGPGTRLTVL.

V gene TRBV7-2 combines with J gene TRBJ2-4; D perhaps matches TRBD2 (6 bases). Germline lookup yields CDR1 SGHTA and CDR2 FQGNSA. V lost 1 base and J lost 15, with 16 bases in between. This CDR3 region has 13 residues. In DNA form, the CDR3 reads TGTGCCAGCAGCTTAGATGTTATGGGGGGATGGTACTTC. It translates to CASSLDVMGGWYF.

This clonotype was picked up one time. The chain links TRBV6-5 to TRBJ1-5; D uncertain. CDR3 size: 15 residues. Trimming pared 5 bases from V and 3 bases from J, leaving 14 bases between. The germline V gene has CDR1 MNHEY and CDR2 SVGAGI. The CDR3 bases are TGTGCCAGCAGTCACACGTCGGAATTCAATCAGCCCCAGCATTTT. Amino acids: CASSHTSEFNQPQHF.

V and J are TRBV28 and TRBJ2-7, with D perhaps matching TRBD1 (6 bases). The J call may be faulty, since TRBJ2-5 better matches the DNA end. Germline lookup yields CDR1 MDHEN and CDR2 SYDVKM. This CDR3 has 15 amino acids. The DNA for the CDR3 is TGTGCCAGCAGACCACCCCGAGGACAGCAAGAGACCCAGTACTTC. This sequence encodes CASRPPRGQQETQYF.

The chain couples TRBV4-3 to TRBJ2-1; D not resolved. V dropped 1 base and J dropped 1 base, with 14 bases sitting between them. This CDR3 spans 17 amino acids. Germline V gene sequence: CDR1 LGHNA, CDR2 YSLEER. CDR3 residues: CASSQGVPGGSYNEQFF. Here the CDR3 DNA reads TGCGCCAGCAGCCAAGGCGTTCCTGGCGGTTCCTACAATGAGCAGTTCTTC.

This clonotype has a handful of counts. This chain joins TRBV7-2 and TRBJ2-4; 7 nucleotides match TRBD1. J gave up 7 bases and V 5 bases, and 11 bases lay outside the gene matches. Germline V gene sequence: CDR1 SGHTA, CDR2 FQGNSA. The CDR3 extends over 15 amino acids. The CDR3 DNA reads as TGTGCCAGCAGCCGTAATCCGGGACAGTCCAACATTCAGTACTTC. Encoded protein: CASSRNPGQSNIQYF.

The rearrangement links TRBV29-1 to TRBJ2-1, with 7 bases identical to TRBD2. Germline CDR1 reads SQVTM; CDR2 reads ANQGSEA. The CDR3 extends over 16 amino acids. V lost 6 bases, J lost 0 bases, and 11 bases stayed unmatched. The CDR3 sequence is CSVTPRTRSSYNEQFF. Written as DNA, the CDR3 is TGCAGCGTAACCCCCAGGACTAGAAGCTCCTACAATGAGCAGTTCTTC.

The chain joins TRBV24-1 to TRBJ2-1, with TRBD2 matching over 11 bases. V was clipped by 0 bases and J by 5 bases; unmatched bases: 5. The CDR3 extends over 17 amino acids. The germline V gene has CDR1 KGHDR and CDR2 SFDVKD. CDR3 sequence reads: CATSDLASGGINNEQFF. For the CDR3, the DNA is TGTGCCACCAGTGATTTGGCTAGCGGGGGGATTAACAATGAGCAGTTCTTC.

V usage is TRBV7-2 and J usage is TRBJ1-5; no reliable D call. Germline assignment: CDR1 SGHTA and CDR2 FQGNSA. There are 15 residues in the CDR3. The ends were cut back, 5 bases at V and 4 bases at J, with 15 bases in the middle. Here the CDR3 reads CASSPGKVGNQPQHF. The DNA for the CDR3 is TGTGCCAGCAGCCCCGGGAAGGTGGGAAATCAGCCCCAGCATTTT.

The J gene is TRBJ2-1, the V gene TRBV9; 11 bases map to TRBD2. Trimming removed 5 bases from V and 10 bases from J; junction bases left unmatched: 11. Germline-derived CDR1 and CDR2 are SGDLS and YYNGEE. The CDR3 loop spans 15 amino acids. The CDR3 nucleotides read TGTGCCAGCAGTGCCGGACTAGCGGGTACCTTCGAGCAGTTCTTC. This gives the protein CASSAGLAGTFEQFF.

There are a few counts of this clonotype. V is TRBV4-3 and J is TRBJ2-7; D assignment may be TRBD1 or TRBD2 (5 bases each). Germline CDR1 is LGHNA and CDR2 is YSLEER. V shed 3 bases and J shed 6 bases, with 12 bases lying between them. The CDR3 runs 13 residues. CDR3 sequence: CASSHHGASEQYF. The DNA of the CDR3 is TGCGCCAGCAGCCACCACGGGGCCTCCGAGCAGTACTTC.